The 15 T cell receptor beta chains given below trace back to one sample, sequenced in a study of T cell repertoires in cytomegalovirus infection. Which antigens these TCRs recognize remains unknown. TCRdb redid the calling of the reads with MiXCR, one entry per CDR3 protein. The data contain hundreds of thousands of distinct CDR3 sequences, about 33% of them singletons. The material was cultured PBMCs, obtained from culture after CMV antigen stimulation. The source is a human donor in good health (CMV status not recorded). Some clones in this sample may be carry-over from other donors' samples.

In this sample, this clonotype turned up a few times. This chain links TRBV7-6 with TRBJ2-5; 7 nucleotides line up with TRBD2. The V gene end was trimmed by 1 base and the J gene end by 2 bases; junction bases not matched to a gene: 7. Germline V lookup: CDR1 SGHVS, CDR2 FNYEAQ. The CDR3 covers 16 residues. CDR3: CASSLEGLAEQETQYF. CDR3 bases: TGTGCCAGCAGCTTAGAAGGGCTAGCGGAACAAGAGACCCAGTACTTC.

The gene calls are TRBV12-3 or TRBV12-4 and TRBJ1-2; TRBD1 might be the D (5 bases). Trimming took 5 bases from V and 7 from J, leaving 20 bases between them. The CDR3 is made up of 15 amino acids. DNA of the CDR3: TGTGCCAGCAGTCCCCAAGGAGCAGGGCAAGGTGGCTACACCTTC. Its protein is CASSPQGAGQGGYTF.

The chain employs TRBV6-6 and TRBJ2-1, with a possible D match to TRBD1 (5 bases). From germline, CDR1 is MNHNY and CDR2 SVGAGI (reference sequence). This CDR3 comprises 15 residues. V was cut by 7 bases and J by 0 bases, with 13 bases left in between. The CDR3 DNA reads TGTGCCAGCACTGTCAGGGAAAGCTCCTACAATGAGCAGTTCTTC. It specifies CASTVRESSYNEQFF.

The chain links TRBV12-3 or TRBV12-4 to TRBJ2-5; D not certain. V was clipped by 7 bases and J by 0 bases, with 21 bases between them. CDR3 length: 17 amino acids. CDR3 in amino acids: CASITPLGGRNQETQYF. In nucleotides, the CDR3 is TGTGCCAGCATCACCCCCCTCGGTGGGCGTAACCAAGAGACCCAGTACTTC.

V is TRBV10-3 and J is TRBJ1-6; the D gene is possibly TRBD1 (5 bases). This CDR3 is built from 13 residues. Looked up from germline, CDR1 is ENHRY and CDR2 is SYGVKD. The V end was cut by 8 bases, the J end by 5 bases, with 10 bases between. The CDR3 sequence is CAIGGGDNSPLHF. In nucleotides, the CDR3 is TGTGCCATCGGGGGGGGGGATAATTCACCCCTCCACTTT.

The CDR3 protein is CASSQTFGGDGEKLFF. The DNA of the CDR3 is TGTGCCAGCTCCCAGACTTTTGGGGGTGACGGCGAAAAACTGTTTTTT. The rearrangement joins TRBV18 to TRBJ1-4, with D possibly being TRBD1 (5 bases). Trimming left V 6 bases short and J 8 bases short, with 22 bases between. Looked up from germline, CDR1 is KGHSH and CDR2 is LQKENI. This CDR3 region has 16 residues.

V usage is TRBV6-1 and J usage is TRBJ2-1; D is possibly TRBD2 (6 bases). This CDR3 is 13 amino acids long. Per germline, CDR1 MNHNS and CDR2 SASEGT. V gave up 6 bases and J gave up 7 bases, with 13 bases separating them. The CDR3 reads CASSRRGFNEQFF. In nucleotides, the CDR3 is TGTGCCAGCAGCAGACGGGGGTTTAATGAGCAGTTCTTC.

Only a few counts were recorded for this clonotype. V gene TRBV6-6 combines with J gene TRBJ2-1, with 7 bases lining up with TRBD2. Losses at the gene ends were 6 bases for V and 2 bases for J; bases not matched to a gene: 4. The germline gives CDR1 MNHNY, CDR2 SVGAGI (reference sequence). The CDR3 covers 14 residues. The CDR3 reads CASRAGTTYNEQFF. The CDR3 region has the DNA TGTGCCAGCAGAGCTGGGACTACCTACAATGAGCAGTTCTTC.

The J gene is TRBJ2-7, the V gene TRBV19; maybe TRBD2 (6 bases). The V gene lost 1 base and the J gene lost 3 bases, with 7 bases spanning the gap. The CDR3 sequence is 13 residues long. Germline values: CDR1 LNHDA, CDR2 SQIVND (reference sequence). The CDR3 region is CASSIVADYEQYF. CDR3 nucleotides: TGTGCCAGTAGTATAGTAGCGGACTACGAGCAGTACTTC.

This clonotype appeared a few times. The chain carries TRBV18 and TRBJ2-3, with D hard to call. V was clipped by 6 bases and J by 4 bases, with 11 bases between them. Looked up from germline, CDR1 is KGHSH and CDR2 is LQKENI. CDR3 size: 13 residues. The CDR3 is CASSRTAADTQYF. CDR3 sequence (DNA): TGTGCCAGCTCTCGGACGGCAGCAGATACGCAGTATTTT.

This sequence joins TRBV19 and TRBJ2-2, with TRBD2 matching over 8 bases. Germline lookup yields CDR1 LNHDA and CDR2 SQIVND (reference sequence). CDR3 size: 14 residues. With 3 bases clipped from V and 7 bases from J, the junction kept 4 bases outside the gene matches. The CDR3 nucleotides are TGTGCCAGTAGTATCGGGAGGGGCCACGGGGAGCTGTTTTTT. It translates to CASSIGRGHGELFF.

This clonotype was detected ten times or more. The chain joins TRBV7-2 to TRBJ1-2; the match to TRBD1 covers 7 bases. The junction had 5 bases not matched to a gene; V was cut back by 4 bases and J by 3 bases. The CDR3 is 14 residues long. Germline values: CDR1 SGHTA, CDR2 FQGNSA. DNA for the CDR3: TGTGCCAGCAGCTCGAGGGGGCTAGACTATGGCTACACCTTC. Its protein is CASSSRGLDYGYTF.

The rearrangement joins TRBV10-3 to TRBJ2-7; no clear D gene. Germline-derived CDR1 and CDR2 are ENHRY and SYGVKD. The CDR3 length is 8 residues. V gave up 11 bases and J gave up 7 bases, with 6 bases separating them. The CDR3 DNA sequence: TGTGCCCCTCCTGAGCAGTACTTC. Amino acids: CAPPEQYF.

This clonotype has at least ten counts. CDR3 region: CASSLEVDTQYF. CDR3 nucleotide sequence: TGTGCCAGCAGCTTAGAGGTAGATACGCAGTATTTT. V is TRBV7-2 and J is TRBJ2-3, with D hard to call. Trimming stripped 1 base from V and 5 bases from J, with 4 bases between. In germline, CDR1 is SGHTA, CDR2 FQGNSA. The CDR3 length is 12 residues.

In DNA form, the CDR3 reads TGCAGTGCTATTGCACTAGCGAATACCTACGAGCAGTACTTC. This translates into CSAIALANTYEQYF. This chain connects TRBV20-1 to TRBJ2-7, with 7 nucleotides matching TRBD2. CDR1 is DFQATT and CDR2 is SNEGSKA in the germline V gene (reference sequence). This CDR3 spans 14 amino acids. V was clipped by 4 bases and J by 2 bases; unmatched bases: 8.